Listed below are T cell receptor beta chains from one sample, sequenced in a study of blood T cells in healthy people across ages. TCRdb fed the 5' RACE reads into MiXCR, producing one record per CDR3 protein. The repertoire has hundreds of thousands of distinct CDR3 sequences, about 50% of them found once; the top ten carry roughly 14%. The source material was blood. The source is an elderly woman in good health. Both conserved end residues are part of each CDR3. The size entry is marked missing in some rows and otherwise reads once, few, many or a size class.

V gene,clone size,J gene,CDR3 protein
TRBV6-5,many,TRBJ1-4,CASSRGQNNEKLFF
TRBV14,.,TRBJ2-3,CASSQSSDSTDTQYF
TRBV29-1,.,TRBJ2-7,CSFRTGSYEQYF
TRBV2,once,TRBJ2-3,CASTLPGGPSTDTQYF
TRBV24-1,many,TRBJ2-7,CATIGLHEQPIYVQYF
TRBV28,many,TRBJ2-1,CASSLGGGASNEQFF
TRBV15,.,TRBJ2-1,CATSRASGGNEQFF
TRBV6-1,many,TRBJ2-7,CASSERDYYEQYF
TRBV9,.,TRBJ2-7,CASSFRTSGRLYEQYF
TRBV28,.,TRBJ2-7,CASTQQGYEQYF
TRBV20-1,few,TRBJ2-1,CSAKASGRRAYNEQFF
TRBV5-1,.,TRBJ1-1,CASSYIAGAGTEAFF
TRBV2,.,TRBJ2-3,CASSEAPEGGDTQYF
TRBV6-5,many,TRBJ2-3,CASSYSKGPTDTQYF
TRBV5-5,few,TRBJ1-5,CASSAGQGANYQPQHF
TRBV12-3/TRBV12-4,.,TRBJ1-4,CASPSVEKLFF
TRBV12-3/TRBV12-4,.,TRBJ2-3,CAAGVERADTQYF
TRBV4-3,.,TRBJ2-3,CASSPTSRGALNTQYF
TRBV9,many,TRBJ2-1,CASSVSYNEQFF
TRBV30,.,TRBJ2-2,CAWIRDRNTGELFF
TRBV7-9,many,TRBJ2-7,CASRDLGGPYEQYF
TRBV29-1,.,TRBJ2-4,CSVDAGGDIQYF
TRBV9,many,TRBJ2-7,CASSAKTGGSYEQYF
TRBV10-2,.,TRBJ2-7,CASSAPRDRGDSYEQYF
TRBV7-9,.,TRBJ2-1,CTSSRPRTGVSIRACEQFF
TRBV14,.,TRBJ2-7,CASSRGRLAGSYEQYF
TRBV28,.,TRBJ2-7,CAGSFQQRRHEQYF
TRBV12-3/TRBV12-4,many,TRBJ1-2,CASSLGQGAGGYTF
TRBV7-2,.,TRBJ2-3,CASSRDYSSTDTQYF